The 18 T cell receptor beta chains in this list originate from one sample, sequenced in a study of T-cell reconstitution after alpha-beta-depleted transplantation in children. Preparing the TCRbeta library involved the use of unique molecular identifiers. TCRdb reanalysed the PCR reads using MiXCR and keeps one entry per CDR3 protein. The sample lists 380,000 or so distinct CDR3 sequences, about an eighth occurring once. Source: PBMCs, taken from the stem cell graft. Receptor source: a human donor who donated a stem cell graft to a child with Fanconi anemia.

This clonotype was counted ten times or more. The chain joins TRBV7-9 to TRBJ2-7; 8 positions agree with TRBD2. V lost 6 bases to trimming and J lost 7 bases; unmatched junction nucleotides: 17. This CDR3 comprises 16 residues. CDR1 and CDR2 from the germline V gene are SEHNR and FQNEAQ (reference sequence). The CDR3 spells CASRPIMGGGQIEQYF. DNA of the CDR3: TGTGCCAGCAGACCCATTATGGGCGGGGGGCAAATTGAGCAGTACTTC.

As concerns this clonotype: A junction end diverges from the germline sequence, so it may reflect a read error. This chain links TRBV18 with TRBJ2-2; 7 nucleotides line up with TRBD1. Germline assignment: CDR1 KGHSH and CDR2 LQKENI. The CDR3 totals 17 residues. The CDR3 region is CASSPLNSTGNPGELFF. The DNA for the CDR3 is TGTGCCAGCTCACCACTAAATTCGACAGGGAACCCCGGGGAGCTGTTTTTT.

This clonotype was detected ten times or more. V and J are TRBV5-1 and TRBJ2-1, with TRBD1 matching 7 bases. CDR1 is SGHRS, CDR2 YFSETQ, per germline. With V trimmed by 4 bases and J by 8 bases, 3 bases remained unmatched. CDR3 size: 12 residues. DNA of the CDR3: TGCGCCAGCAGCGTGGGACAGTATGAGCAGTTCTTC. It translates to CASSVGQYEQFF.

J is TRBJ2-1 and V is TRBV29-1; D is unresolved. Germline V CDR1 and CDR2: SQVTM, ANQGSEA. The CDR3 loop spans 12 amino acids. Trimming stripped 3 bases from V and 9 bases from J, with 12 bases between. The CDR3 sequence is CSVDSPSPEQFF. Written as DNA, the CDR3 is TGCAGCGTTGATTCGCCCTCCCCTGAGCAGTTCTTC.

The rearrangement uses TRBV29-1 and TRBJ2-3, with D possibly TRBD1 on 6 matching bases. The V and J ends lost 7 bases and 6 bases respectively, with 26 bases between them. The germline V gene has CDR1 SQVTM and CDR2 ANQGSEA. The CDR3 covers 16 residues. CDR3 region: CSAGRLTGPERDTQYF. CDR3 DNA: TGCAGCGCTGGACGCTTAACAGGGCCAGAGAGGGATACGCAGTATTTT.

Worth noting for this clonotype: Since a much larger clone is just one base distant, this may be a read error. The chain recombines TRBV20-1 with TRBJ1-1; 7 bases fit TRBD1. Germline assignment: CDR1 DFQATT and CDR2 SNEGSKA (reference sequence). There are 14 residues in the CDR3. This chain's CDR3 is CSARREGANTKAFF. CDR3 nucleotides: TGCAGTGCTAGAAGGGAGGGGGCGAACACTAAAGCTTTCTTT.

V and J are TRBV20-1 and TRBJ1-3; no clear D. The germline V gene encodes CDR1 DFQATT and CDR2 SNEGSKA (reference sequence). The CDR3 sequence is 12 residues long. V lost 2 bases and J lost 3, with 5 bases in between. This chain's CDR3 is CSARLGGNTIYF. The CDR3, as DNA: TGCAGTGCTAGACTGGGTGGAAACACCATATATTTT.

This clonotype was counted ten times or more. V and J are TRBV12-5 and TRBJ1-2, with 8 bases identical to TRBD1. The trim removed 7 bases at V and 2 bases at J, leaving 9 bases unmatched. CDR1 and CDR2 (germline): LGHNT, FRNRAP. This CDR3 is 15 amino acids long. CDR3 residues: CASVKDRVLNYGYTF. The CDR3, as DNA: TGTGCTAGTGTAAAGGACAGGGTATTAAACTATGGCTACACCTTC. Complete variable domain (other parts from reference TRBV12-5 and TRBJ1-2): DARVTQTPRHKVTEMGQEVTMRCQPILGHNTVFWYRQTMMQGLELLAYFRNRAPLDDSGMPKDRFSAEMPDATLATLKIQPSEPRDSAVYFCASVKDRVLNYGYTFGSGTRLTVV.

This clonotype was seen only a few times. The rearrangement uses TRBV5-1 and TRBJ2-2; no definite D call. V lost 1 base and J lost 4, with 11 bases in between. This CDR3 contains 15 residues. Germline-derived CDR1 and CDR2 are SGHRS and YFSETQ. The CDR3 region has the DNA TGCGCCAGCAGCTTGCGGAGACCAGGCACCGGGGAGCTGTTTTTT. The encoded protein is CASSLRRPGTGELFF. Full variable domain (remainder filled in from reference TRBV5-1 and TRBJ2-2): KAGVTQTPRYLIKTRGQQVTLSCSPISGHRSVSWYQQTPGQGLQFLFEYFSETQRNKGNFPGRFSGRQFSNSRSEMNVSTLELGDSALYLCASSLRRPGTGELFFGEGSRLTVL.

A few counts support this clonotype. The rearrangement uses TRBV11-2 and TRBJ1-2; a weak D match, TRBD1 (5 bases). V was clipped by 5 bases and J by 5 bases, with 12 bases between them. The CDR3 has 13 residues. Germline V CDR1 and CDR2: SGHAT, FQNNGV. CDR3 nucleotide sequence: TGTGCCAGCAGCCAGACAGCAGTATATGGCTACACCTTC. Protein sequence: CASSQTAVYGYTF. Full variable domain (rest looked up from reference TRBV11-2 and TRBJ1-2): EAGVAQSPRYKIIEKRQSVAFWCNPISGHATLYWYQQILGQGPKLLIQFQNNGVVDDSQLPKDRFSAERLKGVDSTLKIQPAKLEDSAVYLCASSQTAVYGYTFGSGTRLTVV.

This clonotype was seen at least ten times. The chain has TRBV10-3 and TRBJ2-1; 8 bases agree with TRBD1. The J segment lost 3 bases and the V segment lost 2 bases, leaving 12 bases of the junction unmatched. Germline CDR1 reads ENHRY; CDR2 reads SYGVKD. CDR3 size: 18 residues. The CDR3 region has the DNA TGTGCCATCAGTGAGGCGGGACAGGAACTTTGGTTCTACAATGAGCAGTTCTTC. Amino acid sequence: CAISEAGQELWFYNEQFF.

Only a few counts were recorded for this clonotype. The rearrangement uses TRBV20-1 and TRBJ2-1, with D unresolved. The V gene's germline CDR1 is DFQATT and CDR2 SNEGSKA (reference sequence). The CDR3 spans 13 residues. Trimming shortened V by 0 bases and J by 0 bases, and 3 bases separated the two germline ends. The CDR3 region is CSARDYSYNEQFF. CDR3 DNA sequence: TGCAGTGCTAGAGACTACTCCTACAATGAGCAGTTCTTC.

The chain has TRBV5-1 and TRBJ2-5; D is possibly TRBD2 (6 bases). This CDR3 comprises 14 residues. The V end lost 4 bases, the J end lost 4 bases, and 14 bases lay between the germline ends. Per germline, CDR1 SGHRS and CDR2 YFSETQ. The CDR3 protein is CASSRRGTRETQYF. For the CDR3, the DNA is TGCGCCAGCAGCCGCCGGGGGACCAGAGAGACCCAGTACTTC.

This chain connects TRBV18 to TRBJ1-6; maybe TRBD1 (6 bases). The germline CDR1 and CDR2 sequences are KGHSH and LQKENI. This CDR3 has 15 amino acids. V was clipped by 3 bases and J by 9 bases, with 15 bases between them. The CDR3 DNA reads as TGTGCCAGCTCACCTTTTAAGGGGGGCGGTTCACCCCTCCACTTT. As protein: CASSPFKGGGSPLHF.

This clonotype was counted ten times or more. The chain combines TRBV5-1 with TRBJ2-1, with D possibly TRBD2 on 6 matching bases. Germline CDR1 reads SGHRS; CDR2 reads YFSETQ. This CDR3 contains 15 residues. V dropped 7 bases and J dropped 0 bases, with 14 bases sitting between them. This CDR3 is CASVRDGSSYNEQFF. The CDR3 nucleotides read TGCGCCAGCGTGCGGGACGGGAGCTCCTACAATGAGCAGTTCTTC.

This clonotype was counted between two and nine times. This chain links TRBV20-1 with TRBJ1-1; D unresolved. Looked up from germline, CDR1 is DFQATT and CDR2 is SNEGSKA (reference sequence). V gave up 0 bases and J gave up 0 bases, with 14 bases separating them. The CDR3 spans 16 residues. CDR3 region: CSARDLRTALNTEAFF. In DNA form, the CDR3 reads TGCAGTGCTAGAGATCTCCGGACCGCCTTGAACACTGAAGCTTTCTTT.

In its sample, this clonotype was seen a few times. This chain links TRBV25-1 with TRBJ2-1, with 9 bases fitting TRBD1. V was clipped by 4 bases and J by 2 bases; unmatched bases: 3. The CDR3 has 15 residues. The V gene's germline CDR1 is MGHDK and CDR2 SYGVNS. CDR3 protein: CASSVTGGAYNEQFF. The DNA of the CDR3 is TGTGCCAGCAGTGTCACAGGGGGCGCCTACAATGAGCAGTTCTTC.

In this sample, this clonotype turned up a few times. The chain combines TRBV5-1 with TRBJ1-1; 7 nucleotides line up with TRBD1. Losses at the gene ends were 4 bases for V and 4 bases for J; bases not matched to a gene: 7. The CDR3 consists of 14 residues. Germline loops: CDR1 SGHRS, CDR2 YFSETQ. DNA of the CDR3: TGCGCCAGCAGCATCCAGGGGGGAGTCACTGAAGCTTTCTTT. It encodes CASSIQGGVTEAFF.